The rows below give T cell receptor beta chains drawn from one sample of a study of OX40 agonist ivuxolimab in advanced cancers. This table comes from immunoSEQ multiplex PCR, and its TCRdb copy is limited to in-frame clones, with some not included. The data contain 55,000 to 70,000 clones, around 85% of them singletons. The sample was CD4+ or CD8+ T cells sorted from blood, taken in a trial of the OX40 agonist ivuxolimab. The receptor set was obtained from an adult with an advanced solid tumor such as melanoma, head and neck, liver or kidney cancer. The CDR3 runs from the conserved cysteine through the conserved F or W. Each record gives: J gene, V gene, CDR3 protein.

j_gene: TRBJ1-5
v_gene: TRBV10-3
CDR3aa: CAISESNGGQPQHF

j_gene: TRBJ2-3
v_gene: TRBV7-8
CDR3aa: CASSLGTSGLAGDTQYF

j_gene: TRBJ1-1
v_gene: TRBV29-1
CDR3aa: CSVAALYGIPEAFF

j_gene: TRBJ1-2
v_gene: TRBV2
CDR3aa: CASSGNYGYTF

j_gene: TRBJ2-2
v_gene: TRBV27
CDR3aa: CASSFHGAGGELFF

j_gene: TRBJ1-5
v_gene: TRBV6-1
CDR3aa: CASRKYSNQPQHF

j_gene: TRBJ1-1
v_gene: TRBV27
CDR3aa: CASARTGPNTEAFF

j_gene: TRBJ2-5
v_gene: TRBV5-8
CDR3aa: CASILDRVETQYF

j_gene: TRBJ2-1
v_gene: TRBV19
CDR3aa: CASSTPGQGAYEQFF

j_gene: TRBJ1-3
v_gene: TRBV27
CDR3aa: CASSPRDRGVSGNTIYF

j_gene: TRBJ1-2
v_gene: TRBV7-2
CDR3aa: CASSPGGRALYGYTF

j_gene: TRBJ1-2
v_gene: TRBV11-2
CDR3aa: CASSRAGAYGYTF

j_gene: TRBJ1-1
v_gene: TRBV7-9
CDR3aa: CASSLRWGGRTEAFF

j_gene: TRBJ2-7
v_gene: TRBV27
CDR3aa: CASSPQGPYEQYF

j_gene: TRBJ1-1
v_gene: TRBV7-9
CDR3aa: CASSPGQLNTEAFF

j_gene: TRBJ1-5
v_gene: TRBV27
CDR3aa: CASSLTGGNQPQHF

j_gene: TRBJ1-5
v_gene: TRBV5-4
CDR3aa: CASSYDVKQPQHF

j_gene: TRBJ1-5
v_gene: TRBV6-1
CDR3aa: CASSEAPNQPQHF

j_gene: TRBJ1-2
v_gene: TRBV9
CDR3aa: CASSATGRTGYTF

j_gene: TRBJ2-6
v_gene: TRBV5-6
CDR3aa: CASSLPHGGASGANVLTF

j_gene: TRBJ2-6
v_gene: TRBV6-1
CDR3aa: CASSDSGANVLTF

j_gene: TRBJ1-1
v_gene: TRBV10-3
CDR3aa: CAISAELNTEAFF

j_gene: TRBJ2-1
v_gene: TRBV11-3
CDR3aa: CASSLDSNEQFF

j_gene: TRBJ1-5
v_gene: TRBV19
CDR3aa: CASSIAQTGAGNQPQHF

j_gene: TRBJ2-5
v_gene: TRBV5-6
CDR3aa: CASSSSGSETQYF

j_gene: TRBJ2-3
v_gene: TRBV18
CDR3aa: CASSPPGGPDTQYF

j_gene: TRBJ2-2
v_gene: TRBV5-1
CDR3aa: CASSLGGSNTGELFF

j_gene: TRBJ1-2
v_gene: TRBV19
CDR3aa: CASSYRADYGYTF

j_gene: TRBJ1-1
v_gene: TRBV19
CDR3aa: CASKENTEAFF

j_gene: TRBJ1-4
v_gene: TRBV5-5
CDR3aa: CASSSTFGGSNEKLFF

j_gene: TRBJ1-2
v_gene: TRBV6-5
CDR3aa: CASRETGSYGYTF

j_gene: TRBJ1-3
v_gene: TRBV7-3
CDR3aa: CASSQSGALPGNTIYF

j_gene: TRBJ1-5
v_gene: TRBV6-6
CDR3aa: CASNSDGSNQPQHF

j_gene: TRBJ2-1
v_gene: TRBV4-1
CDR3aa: CASSQDPAGVSYNEQFF

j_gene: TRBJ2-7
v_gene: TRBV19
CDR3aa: CASRPLDGQSYEQYF

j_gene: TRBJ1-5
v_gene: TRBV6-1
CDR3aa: CASSVVRGANQPQHF

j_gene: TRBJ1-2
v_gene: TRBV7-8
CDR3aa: CASRPTTASGGYTF

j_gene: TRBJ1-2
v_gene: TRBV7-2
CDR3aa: CASSPRGGRNGYTF

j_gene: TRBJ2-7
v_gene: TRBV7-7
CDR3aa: CASSRLAGDDEQYF

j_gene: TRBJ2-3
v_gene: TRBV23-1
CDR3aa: CASSQLGPPGHPWDTQYF

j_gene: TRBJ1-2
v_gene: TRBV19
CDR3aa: CASQPGSVNYGYTF

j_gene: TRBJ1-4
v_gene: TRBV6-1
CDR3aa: CASSEVPGTGRKLFF

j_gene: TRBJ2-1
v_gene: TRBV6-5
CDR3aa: CASSYFNEQFF

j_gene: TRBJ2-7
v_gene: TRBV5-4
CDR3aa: CASSSGRTGGSYEQYF

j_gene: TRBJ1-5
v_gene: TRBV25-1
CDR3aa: CASSESGTGGNQPQHF

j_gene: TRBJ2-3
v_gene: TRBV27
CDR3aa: CASSRQGMGTDTQYF

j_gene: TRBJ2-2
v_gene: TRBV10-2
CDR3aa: CASNAGLAGGRTGELFF

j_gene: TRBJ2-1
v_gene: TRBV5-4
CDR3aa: CASSLSGLAGFNEQFF

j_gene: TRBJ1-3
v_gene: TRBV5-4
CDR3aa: CASSSDLSGNTIYF